This T cell receptor beta chain was captured in a study of cytomegalovirus exposure and HLA in healthy donors. Trimming shortened V by 7 bases and J by 1 base, and 17 bases separated the two germline ends. From germline, CDR1 is LNHDA and CDR2 SQIVND (reference sequence). CDR3 size: 17 residues. In the PCR, 60 Vbeta and 13 Jbeta primers were used. The assay was immunoSEQ multiplex PCR, and TCRdb's table has in-frame clones only and misses some. The data show approximately 100,000 clones, with 81% seen just once and about 2% held by the top ten. With regard to this clone: Its specificity is unknown.

Overall study findings and caveats: The authors later found most CMV-associated TCR beta chains appeared HLA-restricted. Later analysis placed DRB1 highest and HLA-C lowest in TCR association rates, which differed by HLA locus.

Healthy donors of bone marrow made up the group. Nominally healthy donors were sampled, though unrecorded immune exposures were likely. Sequencing was done on a sample of PBMCs. The TCR comes from a woman between 25 and 40 years old in good health and CMV-seronegative. The chain has TRBV19 and TRBJ2-6; D may be TRBD2 (5 bases). The CDR3 loop is CASTNAYRGSGANVLTF. CDR3 coding DNA: TGTGCCAGTACCAACGCTTATCGAGGGTCTGGGGCCAACGTCCTGACTTTC.